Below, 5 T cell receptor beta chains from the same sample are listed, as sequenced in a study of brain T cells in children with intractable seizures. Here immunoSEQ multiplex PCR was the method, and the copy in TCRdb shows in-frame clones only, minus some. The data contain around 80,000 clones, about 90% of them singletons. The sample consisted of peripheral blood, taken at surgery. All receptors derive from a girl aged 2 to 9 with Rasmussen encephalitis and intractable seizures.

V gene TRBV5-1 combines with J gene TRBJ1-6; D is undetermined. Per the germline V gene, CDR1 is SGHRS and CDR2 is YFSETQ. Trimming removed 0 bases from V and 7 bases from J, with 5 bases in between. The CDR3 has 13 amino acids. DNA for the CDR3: TGCGCCAGCAGCTTGGACGGCAATTCACCCCTCCACTTT. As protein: CASSLDGNSPLHF.

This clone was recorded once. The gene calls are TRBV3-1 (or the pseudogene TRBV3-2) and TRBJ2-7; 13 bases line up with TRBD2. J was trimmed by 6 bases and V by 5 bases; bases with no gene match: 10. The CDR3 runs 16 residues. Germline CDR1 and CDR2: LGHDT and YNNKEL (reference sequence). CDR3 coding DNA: TGTGCCAGCAGCTTATGGACTAGCGGGGGCCCACTCGAGCAGTACTTC. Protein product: CASSLWTSGGPLEQYF.

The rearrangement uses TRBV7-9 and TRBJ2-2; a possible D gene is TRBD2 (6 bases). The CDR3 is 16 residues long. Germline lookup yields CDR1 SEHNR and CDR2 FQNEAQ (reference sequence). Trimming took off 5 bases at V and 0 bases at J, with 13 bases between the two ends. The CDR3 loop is CASSPHASANTGELFF. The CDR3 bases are TGTGCCAGCAGCCCACACGCTAGCGCGAACACCGGGGAGCTGTTTTTT.

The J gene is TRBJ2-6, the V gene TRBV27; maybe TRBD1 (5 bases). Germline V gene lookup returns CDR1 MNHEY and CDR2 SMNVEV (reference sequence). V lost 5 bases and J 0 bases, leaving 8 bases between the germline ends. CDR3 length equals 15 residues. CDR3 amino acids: CASSRDSSGANVLTF. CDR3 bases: TGTGCCAGCAGTCGAGACAGCTCTGGGGCCAACGTCCTGACTTTC.

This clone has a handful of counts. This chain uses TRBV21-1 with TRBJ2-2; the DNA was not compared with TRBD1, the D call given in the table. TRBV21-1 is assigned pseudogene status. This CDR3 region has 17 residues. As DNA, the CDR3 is TGTGCCAGCAGGCTCAATATACAGGGGTCGGGCACCGGGGAGCTGTTTTTT. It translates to CASRLNIQGSGTGELFF.